This TCR beta chain was identified in a study of CD4 T cells in relation to SARS-CoV-2 and coronaviruses. Looking at the study overall: PBMCs were cultured with antigen for roughly nine days before TCR beta sequencing.

The table came from immunoSEQ multiplex PCR; TCRdb's copy has only in-frame clones and leaves some out. This table has about 30,000 clones, 65% to 80% appearing once. This clone appeared a single time. Its cognate antigen is unknown. Germline CDR1 is DFQATT and CDR2 is SNEGSKA (reference sequence). The CDR3 contains 16 residues. The trim removed 3 bases at V and 0 bases at J, leaving 8 bases unmatched. Naive or memory CD4+ cells were cultured 1:1 with T cell-depleted PBMCs plus CEF. V is TRBV20-1 and J is TRBJ2-4, with 7 bases fitting TRBD2. This TCR came from an adult with COVID-19. The material sequenced was memory CD4+ T cells from PBMCs, cultured in vitro. The CDR3 region is CSASVSGQIAKNIQYF. CDR3 in DNA: TGCAGTGCTAGTGTTAGCGGGCAGATAGCCAAAAACATTCAGTACTTC.